Below are 32 T cell receptor beta chains sequenced from a single sample in a study of blood T cells in healthy people across ages. Alongside a J-beta primer mix, a sample-barcoded 5' primer served in a second PCR lasting about 7 to 12 cycles. A single record per CDR3 protein comes from TCRdb applying MiXCR to the 5' RACE reads. The sample yields 780,000 or so distinct CDR3 sequences, 56% seen once. Sequenced: blood. The receptors derive from a man aged 40-49 years in good health.

This clonotype was counted once. The chain uses TRBV6-6 and TRBJ1-2; D not certain. CDR3 length equals 12 residues. V lost 7 bases and J 7 bases, leaving 13 bases between the germline ends. CDR1 and CDR2 from the germline V gene are MNHNY and SVGAGI (reference sequence). The DNA of the CDR3 is TGTGCCAGCAAGTATGGGGATCGTGGCTACACCTTC. This gives the protein CASKYGDRGYTF.

A few counts support this clonotype. The chain links TRBV29-1 to TRBJ2-1, with a tentative D call TRBD2 (6 bases). The ends were cut back, 4 bases at V and 2 bases at J, with 12 bases in the middle. The CDR3 is 14 residues long. Germline CDR1 reads SQVTM; CDR2 reads ANQGSEA. In nucleotides, the CDR3 is TGCAGCGTTGGGGGAGGTGGGGCCTACAATGAGCAGTTCTTC. Translation gives CSVGGGGAYNEQFF.

This clonotype was seen a single time. One end of the junction is discordant with germline, which a read error may explain. This chain uses TRBV12-3 or TRBV12-4 with TRBJ2-3; D could derive from TRBD1 or TRBD2 (6 bases each). The CDR3 extends over 16 amino acids. The DNA of the CDR3 is TGTGCCAGCAGTTCGTTACTAGGGGGGATAACAGATGCGCAGTATTTT. Encoded protein: CASSSLLGGITDAQYF.

This clonotype has just a few counts. The CDR3 bases are TGTGCCAGCAGCCGGCACAACATTCAGTACTTC. Translated: CASSRHNIQYF. The rearrangement joins TRBV7-2 to TRBJ2-4; D is unclear. Per germline, CDR1 SGHTA and CDR2 FQGNSA. Trimming removed 5 bases at V and 7 bases at J, with 6 bases between. The CDR3 has 11 residues.

This clonotype was seen only a few times. The chain employs TRBV7-9 and TRBJ2-7, with a tentative D call TRBD1 (5 bases). Germline V CDR1 and CDR2: SEHNR, FQNEAQ (reference sequence). V lost 5 bases to trimming and J lost 4 bases, with 12 bases between them. This CDR3 is 13 amino acids long. The CDR3 is CASSQGGRYEQYF. The CDR3 DNA is TGTGCCAGCAGCCAGGGCGGAAGATACGAGCAGTACTTC.

J is TRBJ2-5 and V is TRBV6-2 or TRBV6-3, with 7 bases lining up with TRBD1. This CDR3 has 17 amino acids. Germline-derived CDR1 and CDR2 are MNHEY and SVGEGT. J was trimmed by 0 bases and V by 2 bases; bases with no gene match: 9. This CDR3 is CASSYVRGLQYQETQYF. For the CDR3, the DNA is TGTGCCAGCAGTTACGTTAGGGGGCTCCAGTACCAAGAGACCCAGTACTTC.

CDR3 loop: CASSYSGGYYNEQFF. CDR3 DNA sequence: TGTGCCAGCAGTTACTCGGGCGGGTACTACAATGAGCAGTTCTTC. The chain joins TRBV6-5 to TRBJ2-1, with D possibly being TRBD2 (5 bases). Germline lookup yields CDR1 MNHEY and CDR2 SVGAGI. V lost 0 bases, J lost 3 bases, and 9 bases lay in between. This CDR3 region has 15 residues.

This clonotype appeared once. CDR3 DNA: TGCGCCAGCAGCCCGGGTCAGGGTCGTGGCTCCTACAATGAGCAGTTCTTC. Amino acids: CASSPGQGRGSYNEQFF. This chain uses TRBV5-1 with TRBJ2-1; TRBD1 is a possible D gene (5 bases). Germline assignment: CDR1 SGHRS and CDR2 YFSETQ. The CDR3 runs 17 residues. Trimming removed 4 bases at V and 0 bases at J, with 17 bases between.

V gene TRBV11-2 combines with J gene TRBJ2-3, with a weak D call TRBD2 (5 bases). Germline CDR1 reads SGHAT; CDR2 reads FQNNGV. V was trimmed by 8 bases and J by 2 bases, leaving 17 bases between them. The CDR3 totals 15 residues. CDR3 in amino acids: CASGSYGVITDTQYF. The CDR3, as DNA: TGTGCCAGCGGTTCGTACGGGGTGATCACAGATACGCAGTATTTT.

The J gene is TRBJ2-1, the V gene TRBV4-1; 8 nucleotides match TRBD2. Germline loops: CDR1 MGHRA, CDR2 YSYEKL. V dropped 5 bases and J dropped 6; count of bases not matched to a gene: 12. The CDR3 loop spans 16 amino acids. The CDR3 spells CASSYGLASIVNEQFF. The CDR3 nucleotides read TGCGCCAGCAGCTACGGACTAGCCAGCATAGTCAATGAGCAGTTCTTC.

The CDR3 region is CSATRLAGDDTDTQYF. The CDR3 DNA is TGCAGTGCTACACGACTAGCGGGGGATGACACAGATACGCAGTATTTT. V usage is TRBV20-1 and J usage is TRBJ2-3; 12 nucleotides line up with TRBD2. With 4 bases clipped from V and 2 bases from J, the junction kept 7 bases outside the gene matches. The CDR3 totals 16 residues. CDR1 and CDR2 from the germline V gene are DFQATT and SNEGSKA (reference sequence).

This rearrangement joins TRBV27 to TRBJ2-7, with D perhaps given as TRBD1 or TRBD2 (5 bases each). The better agreement between TRBJ2-5 and the DNA end casts doubt on the J call. CDR3 size: 17 residues. CDR1 is MNHEY, CDR2 SMNVEV, per germline (reference sequence). The DNA of the CDR3 is TGTGCCAGCAGTCAACCGGGACCCACGCCCGAGGGAGAGACCCAGTACTTC. Translation gives CASSQPGPTPEGETQYF.

The V gene is TRBV7-9, the J gene TRBJ2-5; 9 bases line up with TRBD1. Germline V gives CDR1 SEHNR, CDR2 FQNEAQ (reference sequence). V dropped 1 base and J dropped 11; count of bases not matched to a gene: 11. CDR3 length: 15 amino acids. The CDR3 region is CASSLGDRVENEQYF. CDR3 nucleotide sequence: TGTGCCAGCAGCTTAGGGGACAGGGTTGAGAATGAGCAGTACTTC.

The gene calls are TRBV7-2 and TRBJ2-3; D gene unclear. Trimming left V 1 base short and J 8 bases short, with 10 bases between. The CDR3 length is 13 residues. CDR1 SGHTA and CDR2 FQGNSA come from the germline V gene. DNA of the CDR3: TGTGCCAGCAGCTTAGAGGCCCTAGTTACGCAGTATTTT. Translating it yields CASSLEALVTQYF.

The chain recombines TRBV5-1 with TRBJ1-2; 8 nucleotides agree with TRBD1. Per the germline V gene, CDR1 is SGHRS and CDR2 is YFSETQ. V lost 5 bases to trimming and J lost 8 bases; unmatched junction nucleotides: 11. This CDR3 has 14 residues. CDR3 sequence reads: CASSQGATGGGYTF. The CDR3 DNA is TGCGCCAGCAGTCAGGGGGCTACGGGAGGAGGCTACACCTTC.

The chain has TRBV12-3 or TRBV12-4 and TRBJ2-6; D call uncertain. The CDR3 contains 17 residues. V lost 0 bases to trimming and J lost 2 bases, with 11 bases between them. This chain's CDR3 is CASSLALGVAGANVLTF. In DNA form, the CDR3 reads TGTGCCAGCAGTTTAGCGTTGGGCGTGGCTGGGGCCAACGTCCTGACTTTC.

This chain uses TRBV4-3 with TRBJ2-1, with 8 bases fitting TRBD2. Looked up from germline, CDR1 is LGHNA and CDR2 is YSLEER. Trimming removed 0 bases from V and 6 bases from J; junction bases left unmatched: 4. The CDR3 contains 15 residues. CDR3 bases: TGCGCCAGCAGCCAAGAGGGGACTAGGGTCAATGAGCAGTTCTTC. It yields the protein CASSQEGTRVNEQFF.

The gene calls are TRBV29-1 and TRBJ1-2; no definite D call. V gave up 4 bases and J gave up 4 bases, with 7 bases separating them. The CDR3 consists of 11 residues. CDR1 is SQVTM, CDR2 ANQGSEA, per germline. The CDR3, as DNA: TGCAGCGTTGGGGAAACCTATGGCTACACCTTC. Translation: CSVGETYGYTF.

V is TRBV28 and J is TRBJ2-5; TRBD1 aligns across 8 bases. CDR3 length: 15 amino acids. Per germline, CDR1 MDHEN and CDR2 SYDVKM. V dropped 5 bases and J dropped 0; count of bases not matched to a gene: 5. The CDR3 here is CASSPGQGNQETQYF. DNA of the CDR3: TGTGCCAGCAGTCCCGGACAGGGTAACCAAGAGACCCAGTACTTC.

In this sample, this clonotype turned up a few times. The chain joins TRBV7-9 to TRBJ2-5, with D perhaps TRBD2 (6 bases). The CDR3 is made up of 15 amino acids. Per the germline V gene, CDR1 is SEHNR and CDR2 is FQNEAQ (reference sequence). The V end lost 4 bases, the J end lost 5 bases, and 17 bases lay between the germline ends. Here the CDR3 reads CASSSLGGGGETQYF. Here the CDR3 DNA reads TGTGCCAGCAGCTCATTGGGAGGTGGCGGTGAGACCCAGTACTTC. The full variable domain, rest sourced from reference TRBV7-9 and TRBJ2-5, is DTGVSQNPRHKITKRGQNVTFRCDPISEHNRLYWYRQTLGQGPEFLTYFQNEAQLEKSRLLSDRFSAERPKGSFSTLEIQRTEQGDSAMYLCASSSLGGGGETQYFGPGTRLLVL.

As for this clonotype: A much larger clone differs from this one at a single base, so this may be a read error. The chain links TRBV7-2 to TRBJ2-5; 10 bases match TRBD2. Trimming took 2 bases from V and 11 from J; bases not matched to a gene: 14. Germline CDR1 reads SGHTA; CDR2 reads FQGNSA. The CDR3 is made up of 16 amino acids. CDR3 residues: CASSLSDLAGAGEQYF. DNA of the CDR3: TGTGCCAGCAGCTTAAGTGACCTAGCGGGAGCCGGTGAGCAGTACTTC. The complete variable domain, with remaining parts taken from reference TRBV7-2 and TRBJ2-5, reads GAGVSQSPSNKVTEKGKDVELRCDPISGHTALYWYRQSLGQGLEFLIYFQGNSAPDKSGLPSDRFSAERTGGSVSTLTIQRTQQEDSAVYLCASSLSDLAGAGEQYFGPGTRLLVL.

The chain joins TRBV20-1 to TRBJ2-5, with 7 positions matching TRBD1. The germline gives CDR1 DFQATT, CDR2 SNEGSKA (reference sequence). CDR3 length: 16 amino acids. Germline trimming cut 0 bases from V and 2 bases from J; bases unmatched to any gene: 9. This CDR3 reads CSARDWIRQGQETQYF. CDR3 bases: TGCAGTGCTAGAGATTGGATTCGACAGGGACAAGAGACCCAGTACTTC.

In its sample, this clonotype was seen a few times. The chain recombines TRBV7-2 with TRBJ1-5; the D is unclear. Trimming took 1 base from V and 9 from J, leaving 16 bases between them. The germline V gene has CDR1 SGHTA and CDR2 FQGNSA. This CDR3 spans 15 amino acids. This CDR3 is CASSLGNRGSRPQHF. CDR3 in DNA: TGTGCCAGCAGCTTAGGAAACAGAGGTTCTCGGCCCCAGCATTTT. Filled out from reference TRBV7-2 and TRBJ1-5, the complete variable domain reads GAGVSQSPSNKVTEKGKDVELRCDPISGHTALYWYRQSLGQGLEFLIYFQGNSAPDKSGLPSDRFSAERTGGSVSTLTIQRTQQEDSAVYLCASSLGNRGSRPQHFGDGTRLSIL.

The chain joins TRBV4-2 to TRBJ2-5, with D possibly TRBD2 on 7 matching bases. The CDR3 is 15 amino acids. V was pared by 4 bases and J by 5 bases, with 17 bases between. Germline CDR1 LGHNA, CDR2 YNFKEQ. This CDR3 is CASSPEGGRSETQYF. CDR3 coding DNA: TGTGCCAGCAGCCCTGAGGGGGGGAGGTCGGAGACCCAGTACTTC.

The chain uses TRBV6-6 and TRBJ2-7; possibly TRBD1 for D (5 bases). The germline V gene has CDR1 MNHNY and CDR2 SVGAGI (reference sequence). This CDR3 is built from 15 residues. V was clipped by 6 bases and J by 0 bases, with 15 bases between them. The CDR3 loop reads CASRDQQVSSYEQYF. CDR3 nucleotides: TGTGCCAGCAGGGATCAACAGGTCTCCTCCTACGAGCAGTACTTC.

This clonotype was seen a handful of times. The chain carries TRBV20-1 and TRBJ2-7; D is unresolved. This CDR3 has 12 residues. Per the germline V gene, CDR1 is DFQATT and CDR2 is SNEGSKA (reference sequence). V was shortened by 2 bases and J by 6 bases, with 11 bases between the two germline ends. CDR3 loop: CSARRTASEQYF. The CDR3 DNA sequence: TGCAGTGCTAGACGGACGGCGTCCGAGCAGTACTTC.

This clonotype is a singleton in its sample. This sequence joins TRBV4-2 and TRBJ2-2, with 9 bases lining up with TRBD2. V gave up 3 bases and J gave up 1 base; unmatched junction bases: 3. This CDR3 region has 16 residues. Germline CDR1 and CDR2: LGHNA and YNFKEQ. CDR3 region: CASSQELAGNTGELFF. CDR3 in DNA: TGTGCCAGCAGCCAGGAACTAGCGGGGAACACCGGGGAGCTGTTTTTT.

V usage is TRBV29-1 and J usage is TRBJ2-3; D is uncertain. Germline CDR1 is SQVTM and CDR2 is ANQGSEA. The CDR3 totals 12 residues. Trimming stripped 3 bases from V and 6 bases from J, with 10 bases between. The CDR3 protein is CSVDLNGDTQYF. The CDR3 region has the DNA TGCAGCGTTGACCTCAATGGGGATACGCAGTATTTT.

V gene TRBV27 combines with J gene TRBJ2-3; 10 bases are a match to TRBD2. This CDR3 comprises 19 residues. Germline CDR1 is MNHEY and CDR2 is SMNVEV (reference sequence). With V trimmed by 5 bases and J by 0 bases, 14 bases remained unmatched. CDR3 amino acids: CASSPIALAGFGSTDTQYF. The CDR3 nucleotides are TGTGCCAGCAGTCCAATTGCACTAGCGGGGTTTGGGAGCACAGATACGCAGTATTTT.

The V call is TRBV20-1, the J call TRBJ2-5; 9 bases line up with TRBD1. After removal of 3 bases from V and 1 base from J, the junction contained 15 bases not matched to a gene. Germline V gene sequence: CDR1 DFQATT, CDR2 SNEGSKA (reference sequence). The CDR3 consists of 18 residues. CDR3 loop: CSARDRDRAGNFQETQYF. In nucleotides, the CDR3 is TGCAGTGCTAGGGACCGGGACAGGGCAGGGAACTTCCAAGAGACCCAGTACTTC.

CDR3 loop: CASSYRGQIQETQYF. The CDR3 DNA follows: TGTGCCAGCAGTTACAGGGGGCAAATTCAAGAGACCCAGTACTTC. The chain links TRBV6-2 or TRBV6-3 to TRBJ2-5; 7 bases agree with TRBD1. V lost 2 bases to trimming and J lost 2 bases; unmatched junction nucleotides: 5. The length of the CDR3 is 15 residues. In germline, CDR1 is MNHEY, CDR2 SVGEGT.

This rearrangement joins TRBV7-8 to TRBJ2-3; the match to TRBD2 covers 11 bases. This CDR3 comprises 18 residues. The V and J ends lost 5 bases and 4 bases, in that order; junction bases with no gene match: 14. Germline-derived CDR1 and CDR2 are SGHVS and FQNEAQ. The CDR3 protein is CASSPPPGLAASSDTQYF. The CDR3 region has the DNA TGTGCCAGCAGCCCCCCCCCGGGACTAGCGGCGTCATCAGATACGCAGTATTTT.